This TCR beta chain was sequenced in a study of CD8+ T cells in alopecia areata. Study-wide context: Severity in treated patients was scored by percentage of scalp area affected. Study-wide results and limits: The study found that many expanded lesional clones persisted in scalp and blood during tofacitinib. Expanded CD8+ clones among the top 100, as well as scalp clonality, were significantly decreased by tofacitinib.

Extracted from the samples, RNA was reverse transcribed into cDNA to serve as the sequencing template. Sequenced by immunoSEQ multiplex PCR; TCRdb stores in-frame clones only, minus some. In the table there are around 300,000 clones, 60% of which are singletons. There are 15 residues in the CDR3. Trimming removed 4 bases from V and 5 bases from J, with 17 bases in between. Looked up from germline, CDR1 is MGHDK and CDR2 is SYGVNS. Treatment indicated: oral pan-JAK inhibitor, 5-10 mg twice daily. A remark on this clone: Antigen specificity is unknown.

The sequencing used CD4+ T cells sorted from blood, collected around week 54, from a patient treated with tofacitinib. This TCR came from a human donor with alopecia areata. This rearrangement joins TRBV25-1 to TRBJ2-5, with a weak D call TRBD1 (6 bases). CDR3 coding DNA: TGTGCCAGCAGTGGAGTGCAGGGGAGTTTGGAGACCCAGTACTTC. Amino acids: CASSGVQGSLETQYF.